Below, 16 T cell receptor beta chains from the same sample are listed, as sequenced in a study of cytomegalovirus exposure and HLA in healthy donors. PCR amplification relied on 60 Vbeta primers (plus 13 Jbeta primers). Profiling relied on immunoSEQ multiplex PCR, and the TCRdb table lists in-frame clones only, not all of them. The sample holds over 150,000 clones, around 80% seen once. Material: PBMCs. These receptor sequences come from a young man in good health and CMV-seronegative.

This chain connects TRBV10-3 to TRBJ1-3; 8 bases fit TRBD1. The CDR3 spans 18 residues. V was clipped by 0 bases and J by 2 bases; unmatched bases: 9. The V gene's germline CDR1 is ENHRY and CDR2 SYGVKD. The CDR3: CAISESVTGGSPGNTIYF. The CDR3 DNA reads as TGTGCCATCAGTGAGTCCGTTACAGGGGGATCTCCTGGAAACACCATATATTTT.

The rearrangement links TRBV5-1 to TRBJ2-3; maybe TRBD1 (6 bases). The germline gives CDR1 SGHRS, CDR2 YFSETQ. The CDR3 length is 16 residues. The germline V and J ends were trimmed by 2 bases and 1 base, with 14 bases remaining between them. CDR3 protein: CASSLQGSGGTDTQYF. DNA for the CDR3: TGCGCCAGCAGCTTACAGGGTTCAGGAGGCACAGATACGCAGTATTTT.

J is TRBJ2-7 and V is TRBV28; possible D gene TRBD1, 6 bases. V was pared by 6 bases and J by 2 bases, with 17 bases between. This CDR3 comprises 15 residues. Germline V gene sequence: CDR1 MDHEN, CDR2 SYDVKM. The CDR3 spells CASRPGGRGTYEQYF. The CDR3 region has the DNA TGTGCCAGCAGACCAGGCGGCAGGGGAACCTACGAGCAGTACTTC.

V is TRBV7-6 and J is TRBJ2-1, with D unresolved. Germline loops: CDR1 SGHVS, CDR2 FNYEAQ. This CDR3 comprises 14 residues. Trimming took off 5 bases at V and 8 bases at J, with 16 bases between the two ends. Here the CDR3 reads CASSPTPVVDEQFF. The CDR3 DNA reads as TGTGCCAGCAGCCCCACTCCTGTAGTGGATGAGCAGTTCTTC.

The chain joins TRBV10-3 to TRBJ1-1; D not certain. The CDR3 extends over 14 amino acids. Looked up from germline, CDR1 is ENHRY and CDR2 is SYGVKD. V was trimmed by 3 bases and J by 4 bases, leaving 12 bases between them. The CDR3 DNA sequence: TGTGCCATCAGTGATTTAGGAGGAGGCACTGAAGCTTTCTTT. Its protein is CAISDLGGGTEAFF.

In DNA form, the CDR3 reads TGTGCCAGCAGTGAAGCGGGAGGGGATAATTCACCCCTCCACTTT. Protein: CASSEAGGDNSPLHF. The genes are TRBV25-1 and TRBJ1-6, with D possibly being TRBD1 (5 bases). The CDR3 is 15 residues long. CDR1 is MGHDK and CDR2 is SYGVNS in the germline V gene. Trimming stripped 2 bases from V and 5 bases from J, with 10 bases between.

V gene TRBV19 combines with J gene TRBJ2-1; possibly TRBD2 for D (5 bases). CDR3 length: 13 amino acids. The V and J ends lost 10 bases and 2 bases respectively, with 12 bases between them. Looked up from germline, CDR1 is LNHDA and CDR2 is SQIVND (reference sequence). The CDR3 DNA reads TGTGCCACCCGACGGGGTACCTACAATGAGCAGTTCTTC. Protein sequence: CATRRGTYNEQFF.

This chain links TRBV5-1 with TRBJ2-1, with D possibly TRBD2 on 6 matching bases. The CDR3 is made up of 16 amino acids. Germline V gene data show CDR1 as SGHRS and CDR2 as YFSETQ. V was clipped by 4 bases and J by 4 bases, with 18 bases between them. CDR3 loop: CASSLGPPGLYNEQFF. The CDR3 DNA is TGCGCCAGCAGCCTGGGACCTCCCGGACTATACAATGAGCAGTTCTTC.

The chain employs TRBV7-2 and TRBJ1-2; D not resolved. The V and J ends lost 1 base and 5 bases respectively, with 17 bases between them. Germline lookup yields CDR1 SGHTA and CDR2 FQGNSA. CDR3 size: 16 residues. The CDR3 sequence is CASSLDEGGLMYGYTF. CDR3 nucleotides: TGTGCCAGCAGCTTAGATGAGGGAGGATTGATGTATGGCTACACCTTC.

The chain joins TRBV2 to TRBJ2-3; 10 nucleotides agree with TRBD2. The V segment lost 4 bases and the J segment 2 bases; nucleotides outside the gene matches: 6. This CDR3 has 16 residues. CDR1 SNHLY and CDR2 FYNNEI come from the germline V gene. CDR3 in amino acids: CASSVGLAVLTDTQYF. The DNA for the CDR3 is TGTGCCAGCAGTGTAGGACTAGCGGTGCTCACAGATACGCAGTATTTT.

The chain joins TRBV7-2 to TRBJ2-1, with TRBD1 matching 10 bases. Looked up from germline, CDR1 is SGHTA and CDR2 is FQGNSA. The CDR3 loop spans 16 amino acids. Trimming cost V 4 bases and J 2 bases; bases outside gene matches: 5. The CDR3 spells CASSSTGQGAYNEQFF. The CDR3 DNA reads TGTGCCAGCAGCTCGACCGGACAGGGGGCCTACAATGAGCAGTTCTTC.

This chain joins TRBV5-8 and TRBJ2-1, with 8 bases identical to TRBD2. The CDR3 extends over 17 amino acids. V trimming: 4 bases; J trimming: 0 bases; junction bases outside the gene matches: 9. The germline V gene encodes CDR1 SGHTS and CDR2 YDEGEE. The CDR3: CASSQLRTSGSYNEQFF. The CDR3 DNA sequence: TGTGCCAGCAGCCAACTACGTACTAGCGGCTCCTACAATGAGCAGTTCTTC.

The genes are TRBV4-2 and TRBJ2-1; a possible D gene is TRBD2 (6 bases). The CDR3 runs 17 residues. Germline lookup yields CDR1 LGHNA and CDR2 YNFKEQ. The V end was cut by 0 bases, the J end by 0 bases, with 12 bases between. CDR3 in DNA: TGTGCCAGCAGCCAAGAGGGAGGCCTGAGCTCCTACAATGAGCAGTTCTTC. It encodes CASSQEGGLSSYNEQFF.

In nucleotides, the CDR3 is TGTGCCAGCAGCTCTCCGGGACACGGAACCTACGAGCAGTACTTC. Encoded protein: CASSSPGHGTYEQYF. The V call is TRBV7-8, the J call TRBJ2-7; a weak D match, TRBD1 (6 bases). The CDR3 totals 15 residues. CDR1 is SGHVS and CDR2 is FQNEAQ in the germline V gene. Trimming removed 4 bases at V and 2 bases at J, with 15 bases between.

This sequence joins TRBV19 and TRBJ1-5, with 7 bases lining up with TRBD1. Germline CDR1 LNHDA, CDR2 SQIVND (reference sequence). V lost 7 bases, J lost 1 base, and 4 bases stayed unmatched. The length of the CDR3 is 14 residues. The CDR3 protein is CASTVGGSNQPQHF. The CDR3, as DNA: TGTGCCAGTACGGTAGGGGGCAGCAATCAGCCCCAGCATTTT.

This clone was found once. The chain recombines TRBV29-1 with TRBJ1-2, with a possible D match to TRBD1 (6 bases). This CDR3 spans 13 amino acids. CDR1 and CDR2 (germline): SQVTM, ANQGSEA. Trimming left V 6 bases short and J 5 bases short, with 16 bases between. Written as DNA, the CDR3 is TGCAGCGTCGGAAATCAGGGGCTTTATGGCTACACCTTC. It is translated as CSVGNQGLYGYTF.